This TCR beta chain was retrieved from a study of shared clonotypes between healthy human individuals. Overall study: A couple of women and a few men aged 18 to 49 served as donors.

Division of CD4+ cells produced a CD45RA+ naive subset and a CD45RA-negative memory subset. Profiling relied on immunoSEQ multiplex PCR, and the TCRdb table lists in-frame clones only, not all of them. The data hold around 750,000 clones, with less than 85% observed a single time. V lost 5 bases and J lost 2; bases outside the gene matches: 3. The length of the CDR3 is 15 residues. Germline V CDR1 and CDR2: MGHRA, YSYEKL. The rearrangement joins TRBV4-1 to TRBJ2-7, with TRBD2 identical over 13 bases. The source material was memory CD4+ T cells sorted from blood. As to subset: CD45RA-negative fraction. The sequence came from a woman aged 30 to 39 in good health. The CDR3 sequence: CASSKLAGGTYEQYF. CDR3 nucleotide sequence: TGCGCCAGCAGCAAACTAGCGGGGGGGACCTACGAGCAGTACTTC.